This TCR beta chain was retrieved from a study of cytomegalovirus exposure and HLA in healthy donors. On this clone: The antigen remains unidentified.

Regarding the study as a whole: The study had only CMV serostatus as immune exposure information.

The CDR3 length is 13 residues. Germline V gene lookup returns CDR1 SGHNT and CDR2 YENEEA. V was pared by 8 bases and J by 2 bases, with 6 bases of the junction left unmatched. With 60 Vbeta and 13 Jbeta primers, the PCR was carried out. As handled by the study authors: Some 12 million shared chains were among the 80 million or so unique TCR beta chains that a later analysis counted. Repertoires were generated with immunoSEQ multiplex PCR, while TCRdb's copy carries only in-frame clones and drops some. D and trimming come from the DNA, and the V and J calls and clone size come from that table. The sample includes around 180,000 clones, about three quarters seen only once; the top ten take more than 1.3%.

This rearrangement joins TRBV11-3 to TRBJ2-7, with 7 bases identical to TRBD2. The specimen was PBMCs. The source is a girl aged 5 to 17 in good health and CMV-seronegative. The CDR3: CASSYGGTYEQYF. CDR3 coding DNA: TGTGCCAGCTCTTACGGGGGGACCTACGAGCAGTACTTC.